One sample yielded the 23 T cell receptor beta chains listed below, sequenced in a study of shared clonotypes between healthy human individuals. The naive CD8 fraction comprised CD45RO-negative cells positively selected for CCR7 and excluded terminally differentiated effector memory CD45RA+ cells. TCRdb's copy holds only in-frame clones and misses some; the assay was immunoSEQ multiplex PCR. The table records roughly 890,000 clones, about 91% of them present only once. Sequenced: naive CD8+ T cells sorted from blood. These receptors all stem from a man aged 25 to 40 in good health.

Concerning this clone: At one end, the junction sequence differs from germline, possibly due to a read error. This chain joins TRBV5-1 and TRBJ2-7, with D perhaps matching TRBD2 (5 bases). The germline V gene has CDR1 SGHRS and CDR2 YFSETQ. This CDR3 has 16 amino acids. CDR3 amino acids: CAGSLGASRSLYEQYF. The CDR3 DNA reads TGCGCCGGCAGCTTGGGAGCTTCCAGGAGCCTCTACGAGCAGTACTTC.

As for this clone: It may be a read error: a sequence one base away is much more abundant. The chain is built from TRBV7-9 and TRBJ2-7; no definite D call. Germline values: CDR1 SEHNR, CDR2 FQNEAQ (reference sequence). Trimming took off 5 bases at V and 0 bases at J, with 2 bases between the two ends. The CDR3 extends over 11 amino acids. Here the CDR3 reads CASSISYEQYF. CDR3 coding DNA: TGTGCCAGCAGCATCTCCTACGAGCAGTACTTC. Complete variable domain (other parts from reference TRBV7-9 and TRBJ2-7): DTGVSQNPRHKITKRGQNVTFRCDPISEHNRLYWYRQTLGQGPEFLTYFQNEAQLEKSRLLSDRFSAERPKGSFSTLEIQRTEQGDSAMYLCASSISYEQYFGPGTRLTVT.

This clone has a single count. The V call is TRBV18, the J call TRBJ1-4; weak D call: TRBD1 (6 bases). Germline loops: CDR1 KGHSH, CDR2 LQKENI. Trimming pared 0 bases from V and 4 bases from J, leaving 6 bases between. This CDR3 contains 14 residues. The CDR3 is CASSPPRGNEKLFF. DNA for the CDR3: TGTGCCAGCTCACCACCCAGGGGTAATGAAAAACTGTTTTTT. The variable domain in full, with the rest retrieved from reference TRBV18 and TRBJ1-4, is NAGVMQNPRHLVRRRGQEARLRCSPMKGHSHVYWYRQLPEEGLKFMVYLQKENIIDESGMPKERFSAEFPKEGPSILRIQQVVRGDSAAYFCASSPPRGNEKLFFGSGTQLSVL.

This chain connects TRBV6-6 to TRBJ1-1, with 11 bases that match TRBD1. V dropped 1 base and J dropped 6; count of bases not matched to a gene: 4. Per the germline V gene, CDR1 is MNHNY and CDR2 is SVGAGI (reference sequence). The CDR3 is 15 residues long. This chain's CDR3 is CASSYLGQGAAEAFF. CDR3 coding DNA: TGTGCCAGCAGTTACTTAGGACAGGGGGCTGCTGAAGCTTTCTTT.

V is TRBV2 and J is TRBJ2-2, with a possible D match to TRBD1 (6 bases). This CDR3 spans 15 amino acids. Germline CDR1 is SNHLY and CDR2 is FYNNEI. V dropped 6 bases and J dropped 3 bases, with 14 bases sitting between them. DNA of the CDR3: TGTGCCAGCAGGGACACAGGGACCTACACCGGGGAGCTGTTTTTT. Protein: CASRDTGTYTGELFF.

The rearrangement uses TRBV7-9 and TRBJ2-7; 11 bases line up with TRBD2. Germline V CDR1 and CDR2: SEHNR, FQNEAQ (reference sequence). The CDR3 spans 16 residues. V dropped 6 bases and J dropped 2; count of bases not matched to a gene: 9. CDR3 residues: CASSTISSGRAYEQYF. The CDR3 coding sequence is TGTGCCAGCAGTACCATCAGTAGCGGGAGGGCCTACGAGCAGTACTTC.

The chain joins TRBV28 to TRBJ2-7; D is unclear. The CDR3 contains 14 residues. The germline V and J ends were trimmed by 3 bases and 1 base, with 10 bases remaining between them. Germline V lookup: CDR1 MDHEN, CDR2 SYDVKM. CDR3: CASSFIVGSYEQYF. CDR3 bases: TGTGCCAGCAGTTTTATCGTGGGTTCCTACGAGCAGTACTTC.

The V gene is TRBV5-1, the J gene TRBJ2-5; D might be TRBD2 (7 bases). V lost 6 bases and J lost 5, with 20 bases in between. CDR3 length equals 15 residues. The V gene's germline CDR1 is SGHRS and CDR2 YFSETQ. The CDR3 here is CASTGGEGEAETQYF. CDR3 DNA sequence: TGCGCCAGCACCGGAGGGGAGGGGGAGGCGGAGACCCAGTACTTC.

This sequence joins TRBV18 and TRBJ1-2, with D unresolved. With 3 bases removed from V and 3 bases from J, the gap between germline ends came to 14 bases. This CDR3 has 15 amino acids. Germline lookup yields CDR1 KGHSH and CDR2 LQKENI. CDR3 sequence reads: CASSPSEWFHYGYTF. The CDR3 DNA is TGTGCCAGCTCACCGAGTGAGTGGTTCCACTATGGCTACACCTTC. Full variable domain (remainder filled in from reference TRBV18 and TRBJ1-2): NAGVMQNPRHLVRRRGQEARLRCSPMKGHSHVYWYRQLPEEGLKFMVYLQKENIIDESGMPKERFSAEFPKEGPSILRIQQVVRGDSAAYFCASSPSEWFHYGYTFGSGTRLTVV.

The chain has TRBV6-5 and TRBJ2-3; D is unresolved. The CDR3 length is 12 residues. Germline CDR1 and CDR2: MNHEY and SVGAGI. The germline V and J ends were trimmed by 2 bases and 8 bases, with 8 bases remaining between them. This CDR3 reads CASSYGLVTQYF. As DNA, the CDR3 is TGTGCCAGCAGTTACGGGTTGGTTACGCAGTATTTT.

The chain is built from TRBV7-6 and TRBJ2-1, with 8 bases lining up with TRBD1. V shed 2 bases, J shed 6 bases, and the junction held 3 bases outside the gene matches. The V gene's germline CDR1 is SGHVS and CDR2 FNYEAQ. This CDR3 region has 14 residues. The CDR3 region is CASSLSGTGNEQFF. The CDR3 nucleotides are TGTGCCAGCAGCTTATCCGGGACAGGCAATGAGCAGTTCTTC.

This chain uses TRBV5-1 with TRBJ2-5; TRBD2 matches at 8 bases. The J call may not be correct, given that the DNA end is closer to TRBJ2-7. Germline assignment: CDR1 SGHRS and CDR2 YFSETQ. The CDR3 contains 14 residues. The DNA of the CDR3 is TGCGCCAGCAGTTCTAGCGGGTTCTCCTACGAGCAGTACTTC. It codes for CASSSSGFSYEQYF.

The V call is TRBV29-1, the J call TRBJ2-5; a weak D match, TRBD1 (6 bases). V was trimmed by 3 bases and J by 2 bases, leaving 13 bases between them. CDR3 length: 14 amino acids. Germline CDR1 reads SQVTM; CDR2 reads ANQGSEA. The CDR3, as DNA: TGCAGCGTTGATCCCGGACAGAGTCAAGAGACCCAGTACTTC. Translation gives CSVDPGQSQETQYF.

This chain connects TRBV19 to TRBJ2-2; TRBD2 aligns across 11 bases. The CDR3 is 15 residues long. The junction had 6 bases not matched to a gene; V was cut back by 5 bases and J by 7 bases. Germline V gene data show CDR1 as LNHDA and CDR2 as SQIVND (reference sequence). Here the CDR3 reads CASSVTSGSGGELFF. In DNA form, the CDR3 reads TGTGCCAGTAGTGTCACTAGCGGGAGCGGCGGGGAGCTGTTTTTT.

This sequence joins TRBV11-2 and TRBJ2-1, with TRBD2 identical over 9 bases. The CDR3 length is 17 residues. Germline V lookup: CDR1 SGHAT, CDR2 FQNNGV. V lost 3 bases and J lost 8; bases outside the gene matches: 14. CDR3 sequence reads: CASSFGASGIMRDEQFF. DNA for the CDR3: TGTGCCAGCAGCTTTGGGGCTAGCGGGATTATGCGGGATGAGCAGTTCTTC.

This sequence joins TRBV6-1 and TRBJ2-5; TRBD1 is a possible D gene (6 bases). V was cut by 9 bases and J by 5 bases, with 16 bases left in between. Germline CDR1 reads MNHNS; CDR2 reads SASEGT. This CDR3 has 13 amino acids. The CDR3 protein is CASARGIGETQYF. CDR3 bases: TGTGCCAGTGCGAGGGGGATCGGGGAGACCCAGTACTTC.

Details on this clone: The junction departs from the called germline gene at one end, perhaps through a read error. The rearrangement uses TRBV29-1 and TRBJ2-7, with D tentatively TRBD2 (5 bases). CDR1 is SQVTM and CDR2 is ANQGSEA in the germline V gene. The CDR3 sequence is 13 residues long. The CDR3 here is CSAEERGRYEQYF. DNA for the CDR3: TGCAGCGCTGAAGAGCGAGGGCGCTACGAGCAGTACTTC.

The V gene is TRBV7-8, the J gene TRBJ1-1; D uncertain. CDR1 is SGHVS, CDR2 FQNEAQ, per germline. Trimming pared 5 bases from V and 3 bases from J, leaving 19 bases between. The CDR3 runs 16 residues. The CDR3 region is CASSPGRDFGDTEAFF. The CDR3 nucleotides read TGTGCCAGCAGCCCGGGCCGGGATTTCGGGGACACTGAAGCTTTCTTT.

The chain recombines TRBV29-1 with TRBJ2-1, with 8 bases matching TRBD1. In germline, CDR1 is SQVTM, CDR2 ANQGSEA. The CDR3 length is 13 residues. CDR3 loop: CSNTGGAYNEQFF. DNA of the CDR3: TGCAGTAATACAGGGGGAGCCTACAATGAGCAGTTCTTC.

The gene calls are TRBV9 and TRBJ2-7; 9 bases are shared with TRBD1. The CDR3 length is 15 residues. In germline, CDR1 is SGDLS, CDR2 YYNGEE. J gave up 7 bases and V 4 bases, and 12 bases lay outside the gene matches. CDR3: CASSIMDRGDGEQYF. The DNA of the CDR3 is TGTGCCAGCAGCATAATGGACAGGGGAGATGGTGAGCAGTACTTC. Drawing the rest from reference TRBV9 and TRBJ2-7, the complete variable domain is DSGVTQTPKHLITATGQRVTLRCSPRSGDLSVYWYQQSLDQGLQFLIQYYNGEERAKGNILERFSAQQFPDLHSELNLSSLELGDSALYFCASSIMDRGDGEQYFGPGTRLTVT.

This chain joins TRBV5-1 and TRBJ1-1; D gene unclear. The germline V and J ends were trimmed by 4 bases and 3 bases, with 13 bases remaining between them. In germline, CDR1 is SGHRS, CDR2 YFSETQ. The CDR3 covers 14 residues. The CDR3 DNA follows: TGCGCCAGCAGCCGTGGAACGGGAGACACTGAAGCTTTCTTT. The encoded protein is CASSRGTGDTEAFF.

The chain joins TRBV19 to TRBJ2-1; tentative D call: TRBD1 (6 bases). Trimming cost V 6 bases and J 9 bases, with 15 bases left between them. The germline V gene has CDR1 LNHDA and CDR2 SQIVND (reference sequence). The CDR3 runs 13 residues. CDR3: CASRQQGKGEQFF. The CDR3 DNA reads as TGTGCCAGTAGGCAACAGGGTAAGGGTGAGCAGTTCTTC.

Comment on this clone: Different DNA sequences within this sample yield the same CDR3. The chain uses TRBV7-9 and TRBJ2-1, with a possible D match to TRBD2 (6 bases). This CDR3 comprises 18 residues. The V end lost 5 bases, the J end lost 4 bases, and 24 bases lay between the germline ends. Germline CDR1 is SEHNR and CDR2 is FQNEAQ (reference sequence). CDR3 loop: CASSGGASDRPDYNEQFF. The CDR3 DNA sequence: TGTGCCAGCAGCGGTGGGGCTAGCGACCGACCCGATTACAATGAGCAGTTCTTC.